This T cell receptor (beta chain) was sequenced in a study of CD8 T cells in ankylosing spondylitis. Findings and limits, study-wide: Within ankylosing spondylitis blood, a TCR beta motif made up of roughly eight highly homologous variants appeared to be characteristic.

A word on this clonotype: The antigen is not known.

It was by quantitative 5'-RACE with molecular barcodes that TCR beta libraries were made. TCRdb itself ran the 5' RACE reads through MiXCR, one entry per CDR3 protein. The sample lists fewer than 350,000 distinct CDR3 sequences; 9.5% to 13% were seen once. Between the trimmed V and J ends, which lost 9 bases and 0 bases, there was a span of 10 bases. This CDR3 spans 13 amino acids. Germline V gene data show CDR1 as SGHAT and CDR2 as FQNNGV. The chain has TRBV11-2 and TRBJ2-3; D gene ambiguous. Specimen: blood, either unsorted or a sorted T cell fraction (not recorded which). This clonotype was obtained from a female donor with ankylosing spondylitis or in good health (not recorded which). This CDR3 reads CASQKSSTDTQYF. The CDR3 DNA reads as TGTGCCAGTCAGAAATCTAGCACAGATACGCAGTATTTT.